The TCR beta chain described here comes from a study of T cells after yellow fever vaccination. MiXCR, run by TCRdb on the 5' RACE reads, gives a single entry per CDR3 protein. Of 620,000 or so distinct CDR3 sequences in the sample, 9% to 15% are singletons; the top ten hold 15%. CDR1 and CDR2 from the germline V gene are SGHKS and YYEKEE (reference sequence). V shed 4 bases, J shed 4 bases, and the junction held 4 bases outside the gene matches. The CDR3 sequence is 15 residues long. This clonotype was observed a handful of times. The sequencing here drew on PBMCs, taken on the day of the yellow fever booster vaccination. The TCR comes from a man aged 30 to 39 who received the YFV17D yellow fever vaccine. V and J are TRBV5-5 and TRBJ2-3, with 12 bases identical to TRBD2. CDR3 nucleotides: TGTGCCAGCAGCCGGACTAGCGGGACGCCAGATACGCAGTATTTT. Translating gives CASSRTSGTPDTQYF.